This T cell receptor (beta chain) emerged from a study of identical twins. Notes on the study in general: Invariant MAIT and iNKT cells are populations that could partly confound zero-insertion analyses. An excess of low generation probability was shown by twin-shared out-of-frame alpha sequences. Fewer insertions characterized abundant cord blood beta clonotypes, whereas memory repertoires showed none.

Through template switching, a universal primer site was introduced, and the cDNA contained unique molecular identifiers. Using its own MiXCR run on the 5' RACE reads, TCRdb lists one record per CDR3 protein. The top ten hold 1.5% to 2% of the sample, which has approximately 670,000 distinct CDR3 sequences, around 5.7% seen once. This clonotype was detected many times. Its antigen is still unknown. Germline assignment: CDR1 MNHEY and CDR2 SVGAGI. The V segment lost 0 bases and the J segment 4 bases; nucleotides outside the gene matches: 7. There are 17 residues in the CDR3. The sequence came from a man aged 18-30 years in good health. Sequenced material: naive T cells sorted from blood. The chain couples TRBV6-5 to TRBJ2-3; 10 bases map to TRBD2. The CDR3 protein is CASSYSSLAGTSDTQYF. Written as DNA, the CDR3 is TGTGCCAGCAGTTACTCCTCACTAGCGGGGACGTCAGATACGCAGTATTTT.